Sequencing of this T cell receptor beta chain was carried out in a study of cytomegalovirus exposure and HLA in healthy donors. V lost 4 bases to trimming and J lost 1 base, with 16 bases between them. Germline CDR1 GTSNPN, CDR2 SVGIG (reference sequence). The CDR3 length is 16 residues. This PCR relied on a set of 60 Vbeta primers and 13 Jbeta primers. The protocol was immunoSEQ multiplex PCR, while the TCRdb copy is restricted to in-frame clones and leaves out a portion. This sample's clone table lists 200,000 or so clones. The sample was PBMCs. The clonotype originates from a boy aged 5-17 years in good health and CMV-seronegative. The chain combines TRBV30 with TRBJ2-2, with a weak D call TRBD1 (6 bases). The CDR3 reads CAWTLPQTGNTGELFF. The CDR3 bases are TGTGCCTGGACTCTGCCCCAGACAGGGAACACCGGGGAGCTGTTTTTT. Based on the CDR3 plus reference TRBV30 and TRBJ2-2, the full variable domain is SQTIHQWPATLVQPVGSPLSLECTVEGTSNPNLYWYRQAAGRGLQLLFYSVGIGQISSEVPQNLSASRPQDRQFILSSKKLLLSDSGFYLCAWTLPQTGNTGELFFGEGSRLTVL.